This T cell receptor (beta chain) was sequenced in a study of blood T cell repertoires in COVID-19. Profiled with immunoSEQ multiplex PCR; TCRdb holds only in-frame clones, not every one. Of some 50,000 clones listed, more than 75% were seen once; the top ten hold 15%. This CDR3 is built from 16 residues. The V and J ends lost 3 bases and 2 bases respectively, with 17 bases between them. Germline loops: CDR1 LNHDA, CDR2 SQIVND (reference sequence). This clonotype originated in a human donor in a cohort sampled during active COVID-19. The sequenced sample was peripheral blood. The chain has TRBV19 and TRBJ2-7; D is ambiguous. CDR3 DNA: TGTGCCAGTAGTATTTTTCTCAGTCCTTTAACCTACGAGCAGTACTTC. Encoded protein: CASSIFLSPLTYEQYF.